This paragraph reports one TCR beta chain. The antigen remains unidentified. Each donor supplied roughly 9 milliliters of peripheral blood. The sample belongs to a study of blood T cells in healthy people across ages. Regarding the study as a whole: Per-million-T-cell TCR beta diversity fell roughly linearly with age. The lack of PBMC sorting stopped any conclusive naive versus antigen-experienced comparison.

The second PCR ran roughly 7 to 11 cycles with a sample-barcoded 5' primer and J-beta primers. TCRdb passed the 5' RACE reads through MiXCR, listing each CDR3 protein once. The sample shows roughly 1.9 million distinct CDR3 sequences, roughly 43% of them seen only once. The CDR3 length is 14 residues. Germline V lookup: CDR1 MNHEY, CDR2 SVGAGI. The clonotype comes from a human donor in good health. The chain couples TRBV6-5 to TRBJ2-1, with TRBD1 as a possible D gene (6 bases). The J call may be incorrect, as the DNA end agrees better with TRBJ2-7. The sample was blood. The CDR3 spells CASSYSGGSHEQYF. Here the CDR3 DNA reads TGTGCCAGCAGTTACTCTGGGGGCAGCCACGAGCAGTACTTC.